Each of the 20 T cell receptor beta chains below was sequenced from the same sample in a study of control samples from healthy donors and cancer patients. Repertoires were generated with immunoSEQ multiplex PCR, while TCRdb's copy carries only in-frame clones and drops some. The table includes roughly 80,000 clones, roughly 88% detected once. Sequenced input: blood. The receptors here all came from a woman aged 45-60 years in good health.

The chain carries TRBV3-1 (or the pseudogene TRBV3-2) and TRBJ1-3; unclear D gene. V lost 7 bases and J 0 bases, leaving 7 bases between the germline ends. The V gene's germline CDR1 is LGHDT and CDR2 YNNKEL (reference sequence). The CDR3 spans 13 residues. DNA for the CDR3: TGTGCCAGCACGGGGAACTCTGGAAACACCATATATTTT. Its protein product is CASTGNSGNTIYF.

The V and J genes are TRBV27 and TRBJ1-1; tentative D call: TRBD1 (5 bases). Deletions cut 3 bases from V and 1 base from J, with 6 bases between. From germline, CDR1 is MNHEY and CDR2 SMNVEV (reference sequence). The CDR3 spans 13 residues. The CDR3 spells CASSLGGNTEAFF. The CDR3 nucleotides read TGTGCCAGCAGTTTGGGGGGGAACACTGAAGCTTTCTTT.

With regard to this clone: At the DNA level, this CDR3 is encoded by other sequences in the same sample as well. The CDR3 sequence is CASEGQGRWTDTQYF. DNA for the CDR3: TGTGCCAGCGAGGGGCAGGGGAGGTGGACAGATACGCAGTATTTT. The chain carries TRBV2 and TRBJ2-3; either TRBD1 or TRBD2 may supply D (6 bases each). CDR1 is SNHLY and CDR2 is FYNNEI in the germline V gene. Trimming removed 8 bases from V and 3 bases from J, with 18 bases in between. CDR3 size: 15 residues.

This chain joins TRBV2 and TRBJ2-5; TRBD1 aligns across 9 bases. Germline CDR1 reads SNHLY; CDR2 reads FYNNEI. The length of the CDR3 is 13 residues. After removal of 8 bases from V and 4 bases from J, the junction contained 5 bases not matched to a gene. Here the CDR3 DNA reads TGTGCCAGCGGGGGACAGGGTTTAGAGACCCAGTACTTC. This encodes CASGGQGLETQYF. Complete variable domain (other parts from reference TRBV2 and TRBJ2-5): EPEVTQTPSHQVTQMGQEVILRCVPISNHLYFYWYRQILGQKVEFLVSFYNNEISEKSEIFDDQFSVERPDGSNFTLKIRSTKLEDSAMYFCASGGQGLETQYFGPGTRLLVL.

The V and J genes are TRBV18 and TRBJ2-2; D is uncertain. Trimming shortened V by 4 bases and J by 2 bases, and 11 bases separated the two germline ends. This CDR3 is 15 amino acids long. Germline CDR1 reads KGHSH; CDR2 reads LQKENI. The CDR3, as DNA: TGTGCCAGCTCACTCACATACACCAACACCGGGGAGCTGTTTTTT. Amino acid sequence: CASSLTYTNTGELFF. Together with reference TRBV18 and TRBJ2-2, the CDR3 gives the full variable domain: NAGVMQNPRHLVRRRGQEARLRCSPMKGHSHVYWYRQLPEEGLKFMVYLQKENIIDESGMPKERFSAEFPKEGPSILRIQQVVRGDSAAYFCASSLTYTNTGELFFGEGSRLTVL.

V gene TRBV5-1 combines with J gene TRBJ2-2; TRBD2 matches at 7 bases. V was clipped by 0 bases and J by 1 base; unmatched bases: 3. Germline values: CDR1 SGHRS, CDR2 YFSETQ. CDR3 length: 16 amino acids. CDR3 in amino acids: CASSLAASGNTGELFF. CDR3 sequence (DNA): TGCGCCAGCAGCTTGGCGGCTAGCGGGAACACCGGGGAGCTGTTTTTT.

The chain links TRBV6-1 to TRBJ2-6; maybe TRBD1 (6 bases). CDR1 MNHNS and CDR2 SASEGT come from the germline V gene. The V gene lost 1 base and the J gene lost 2 bases, with 9 bases spanning the gap. This CDR3 spans 16 amino acids. The CDR3 DNA reads as TGTGCCAGCAGTGAAGACCCAGGGGCTGGGGCCAACGTCCTGACTTTC. Its translation is CASSEDPGAGANVLTF.

This clone was seen a few times. The chain carries TRBV7-9 and TRBJ2-1; 10 nucleotides align to TRBD2. CDR3 length: 15 residues. The germline V gene encodes CDR1 SEHNR and CDR2 FQNEAQ (reference sequence). J gave up 6 bases and V 3 bases, and 5 bases lay outside the gene matches. CDR3 sequence (DNA): TGTGCCAGCAGCTTCTCCGGACTAGCGGCCAATGAGCAGTTCTTC. Protein product: CASSFSGLAANEQFF.

The rearrangement joins TRBV7-6 to TRBJ1-2, with D perhaps TRBD1 (5 bases). V lost 11 bases, J lost 4 bases, and 11 bases lay in between. CDR1 and CDR2 (germline): SGHVS, FNYEAQ. The CDR3 is 11 amino acids. The CDR3 DNA reads TGTGCCGTACAGGACTCCTATGGCTACACCTTC. The encoded protein is CAVQDSYGYTF.

The chain combines TRBV21-1 with TRBJ2-5. TRBV21-1 is described as a pseudogene. The length of the CDR3 is 16 residues. CDR3 residues: CASSKGGGDSGETQYF. The CDR3 bases are TGTGCCAGCAGCAAAGGGGGTGGCGATTCGGGAGAGACCCAGTACTTC.

The V gene is TRBV9, the J gene TRBJ1-5; D ambiguous. V lost 0 bases, J lost 2 bases, and 15 bases lay in between. Germline V CDR1 and CDR2: SGDLS, YYNGEE. The CDR3 has 17 amino acids. Written as DNA, the CDR3 is TGTGCCAGCAGCGTAGGGGCCCGAGGTCGGGGCAATCAGCCCCAGCATTTT. Protein sequence: CASSVGARGRGNQPQHF.

The V and J genes are TRBV27 and TRBJ2-7; D unresolved. Between the trimmed V and J ends, which lost 6 bases and 1 base, there was a span of 16 bases. In germline, CDR1 is MNHEY, CDR2 SMNVEV (reference sequence). The CDR3 is 15 residues long. The CDR3 nucleotides are TGTGCCAGCAGACTATTGGGTCAAGGTTCCTACGAGCAGTACTTC. This encodes CASRLLGQGSYEQYF.

This clone has just a few counts. The rearrangement joins TRBV10-2 to TRBJ1-5, with a weak D call TRBD1 (6 bases). V lost 7 bases, J lost 4 bases, and 11 bases lay in between. Germline CDR1 WSHSY, CDR2 SAAADI. The length of the CDR3 is 13 residues. CDR3 in amino acids: CASMSGTNQPQHF. DNA of the CDR3: TGCGCCAGCATGTCAGGGACAAATCAGCCCCAGCATTTT.

This chain uses TRBV10-2 with TRBJ1-1, with D perhaps TRBD1 (5 bases). Deletions cut 7 bases from V and 6 bases from J, with 9 bases between. CDR3 length: 11 residues. Per the germline V gene, CDR1 is WSHSY and CDR2 is SAAADI. CDR3 bases: TGCGCCAGCATACAAGGGGCTGAAGCTTTCTTT. It yields the protein CASIQGAEAFF.

The chain links TRBV6-6 to TRBJ2-7; tentative D call: TRBD1 (6 bases). V was pared by 5 bases and J by 3 bases, with 11 bases between. CDR1 MNHNY and CDR2 SVGAGI come from the germline V gene (reference sequence). The CDR3 spans 13 residues. The CDR3 spells CASSQRDIYEQYF. The CDR3 region has the DNA TGTGCCAGCAGTCAACGGGACATCTACGAGCAGTACTTC.

This clone appeared a single time. The chain couples TRBV19 to TRBJ1-2, with 7 bases lining up with TRBD1. CDR1 LNHDA and CDR2 SQIVND come from the germline V gene (reference sequence). This CDR3 spans 16 amino acids. After removal of 5 bases from V and 7 bases from J, the junction contained 16 bases not matched to a gene. The CDR3 nucleotides read TGTGCCAGTAGTGGGGACTCGACAGGGAACCCCATTGGCTACACCTTC. Translating it yields CASSGDSTGNPIGYTF.

This CDR3 is CASSTTQDGYYEQYF. As DNA, the CDR3 is TGTGCCAGTAGTACGACACAGGACGGATACTACGAGCAGTACTTC. The chain recombines TRBV19 with TRBJ2-7, with D possibly TRBD1 on 5 matching bases. Per the germline V gene, CDR1 is LNHDA and CDR2 is SQIVND (reference sequence). CDR3 length: 15 residues. Trimming removed 4 bases at V and 3 bases at J, with 16 bases between.

The J gene is TRBJ2-7, the V gene TRBV5-6; D unresolved. V lost 0 bases and J 6 bases, leaving 10 bases between the germline ends. CDR3 size: 13 residues. Germline V gene lookup returns CDR1 SGHDT and CDR2 YYEEEE. The CDR3, as DNA: TGTGCCAGCAGCTTGGGGTTCGGGCCCGAGCAGTACTTC. It encodes CASSLGFGPEQYF.

The chain couples TRBV30 to TRBJ2-6; no reliable D call. V was shortened by 6 bases and J by 0 bases, with 12 bases between the two germline ends. The germline CDR1 and CDR2 sequences are GTSNPN and SVGIG (reference sequence). CDR3 length: 15 residues. CDR3 nucleotides: TGTGCCTGTTATCCAGTGCTCTCTGGGGCCAACGTCCTGACTTTC. It yields the protein CACYPVLSGANVLTF. The variable domain in full, completed from reference TRBV30 and TRBJ2-6, reads SQTIHQWPATLVQPVGSPLSLECTVEGTSNPNLYWYRQAAGRGLQLLFYSVGIGQISSEVPQNLSASRPQDRQFILSSKKLLLSDSGFYLCACYPVLSGANVLTFGAGSRLTVL.

The CDR3 here is CASSQGSQRGNTIYF. CDR3 nucleotides: TGCGCCAGCAGCCAAGGCAGCCAGAGAGGAAACACCATATATTTT. This chain links TRBV4-1 with TRBJ1-3, with D uncertain. The CDR3 length is 15 residues. Germline CDR1 MGHRA, CDR2 YSYEKL. Trimming took 1 base from V and 4 from J, leaving 11 bases between them.